These 8 T cell receptor beta chains were sequenced from one sample in a study of T cell changes during pregnancy in multiple sclerosis. Profiled with immunoSEQ multiplex PCR; TCRdb holds only in-frame clones, not every one. The sample holds around 62,000 clones, around 90% seen once. Material: CD4+ T cells from peripheral blood mononuclear cells, obtained in the first trimester of pregnancy. These receptors all come from a female donor with multiple sclerosis, enrolled in a pregnancy study.

This chain connects TRBV7-2 to TRBJ2-2, with D tentatively TRBD1 (6 bases). CDR1 and CDR2 from the germline V gene are SGHTA and FQGNSA. This CDR3 has 15 amino acids. The V end was cut by 6 bases, the J end by 4 bases, with 15 bases between. CDR3 loop: CASRLIRGSTGELFF. Written as DNA, the CDR3 is TGTGCCAGCAGATTAATCAGGGGAAGCACCGGGGAGCTGTTTTTT.

The chain has TRBV5-1 and TRBJ2-7; D may be TRBD2 (6 bases). Germline V gives CDR1 SGHRS, CDR2 YFSETQ. The ends were cut back, 4 bases at V and 0 bases at J, with 14 bases in the middle. The CDR3 consists of 15 residues. The CDR3 loop reads CASSRQPGLSYEQYF. The CDR3 DNA reads TGCGCCAGCAGCCGTCAACCGGGACTCTCCTACGAGCAGTACTTC.

V and J are TRBV30 and TRBJ2-1; 8 bases are a match to TRBD1. The germline gives CDR1 GTSNPN, CDR2 SVGIG (reference sequence). Trimming at V came to 5 bases and at J to 12 bases, leaving 6 bases not matched to a gene. This CDR3 is built from 11 residues. The chain's CDR3 is CAWLTGVVQFF. The CDR3 region has the DNA TGTGCCTGGTTGACAGGGGTGGTGCAGTTCTTC. Using reference TRBV30 and TRBJ2-1 for the parts outside the CDR3, the full variable domain is SQTIHQWPATLVQPVGSPLSLECTVEGTSNPNLYWYRQAAGRGLQLLFYSVGIGQISSEVPQNLSASRPQDRQFILSSKKLLLSDSGFYLCAWLTGVVQFFGPGTRLTVL.

The V gene is TRBV29-1, the J gene TRBJ1-1; 9 bases are a match to TRBD1. Germline V gene data show CDR1 as SQVTM and CDR2 as ANQGSEA. The ends lost 7 bases at V and 5 bases at J; junction bases unmatched: 5. The CDR3 extends over 12 amino acids. This CDR3 is CSAGTGRTEAFF. As DNA, the CDR3 is TGCAGCGCAGGGACAGGGCGGACTGAAGCTTTCTTT.

This clone was seen a few times. V gene TRBV6-5 combines with J gene TRBJ1-2; TRBD1 matches at 7 bases. The germline gives CDR1 MNHEY, CDR2 SVGAGI. The CDR3 covers 14 residues. V dropped 6 bases and J dropped 3; count of bases not matched to a gene: 7. The CDR3 loop is CASRPGTVDYGYTF. The CDR3 DNA follows: TGTGCCAGCAGGCCCGGGACAGTGGACTATGGCTACACCTTC.

The chain carries TRBV30 and TRBJ1-2; the D gene is possibly TRBD1 (5 bases). Per the germline V gene, CDR1 is GTSNPN and CDR2 is SVGIG (reference sequence). The ends were cut back, 1 base at V and 3 bases at J, with 6 bases in the middle. The CDR3 has 12 residues. The CDR3 reads CAWSGQYYGYTF. DNA for the CDR3: TGTGCCTGGAGTGGACAGTACTATGGCTACACCTTC.

In its sample, this clone was seen a few times. This chain connects TRBV7-2 to TRBJ1-1, with 9 bases lining up with TRBD1. Losses at the gene ends were 3 bases for V and 6 bases for J; bases not matched to a gene: 8. Germline-derived CDR1 and CDR2 are SGHTA and FQGNSA. The CDR3 sequence is 15 residues long. CDR3 bases: TGTGCCAGCAGCTTTACCGGGACAGGGAAATCTGAAGCTTTCTTT. Protein sequence: CASSFTGTGKSEAFF. The full variable domain, with the rest looked up from reference TRBV7-2 and TRBJ1-1, is GAGVSQSPSNKVTEKGKDVELRCDPISGHTALYWYRQSLGQGLEFLIYFQGNSAPDKSGLPSDRFSAERTGGSVSTLTIQRTQQEDSAVYLCASSFTGTGKSEAFFGQGTRLTVV.

The chain recombines TRBV7-2 with TRBJ2-1, with 8 bases fitting TRBD2. There are 19 residues in the CDR3. The ends lost 3 bases at V and 6 bases at J; junction bases unmatched: 19. Per germline, CDR1 SGHTA and CDR2 FQGNSA. The CDR3 DNA reads TGTGCCAGCAGCTTTAGCTCCGAACGGGGGGGCTGGATTCGCAATGAGCAGTTCTTC. Amino acids: CASSFSSERGGWIRNEQFF. Looking up the rest from reference TRBV7-2 and TRBJ2-1 gives the full variable domain: GAGVSQSPSNKVTEKGKDVELRCDPISGHTALYWYRQSLGQGLEFLIYFQGNSAPDKSGLPSDRFSAERTGGSVSTLTIQRTQQEDSAVYLCASSFSSERGGWIRNEQFFGPGTRLTVL.